Each of the 15 T cell receptor beta chains below was sequenced from the same sample in a study of T cells after yellow fever vaccination. TCRdb used MiXCR to reprocess the 5' RACE reads, holding one entry per CDR3 protein. Of 400,000 to 650,000 distinct CDR3 sequences in the sample, just over 20% are singletons; the top ten hold about 16%. Source: PBMCs, taken less than 25 days after the first yellow fever vaccination. The origin of the receptors is a man aged 18 to 29 who received the YFV17D yellow fever vaccine.

This chain joins TRBV21-1 and TRBJ2-1; the table's TRBD1 call for D was not verified on the DNA. TRBV21-1 is a documented pseudogene. The CDR3 has 16 amino acids. The CDR3 sequence is CASSIWDSRKDNEQFF. The CDR3 nucleotides are TGTGCCAGCAGCATTTGGGATTCCCGAAAGGACAATGAGCAGTTCTTC.

This chain links TRBV12-3 or TRBV12-4 with TRBJ2-1; D is ambiguous. The V gene lost 2 bases and the J gene lost 5 bases, with 10 bases spanning the gap. The CDR3 is 14 amino acids. This CDR3 reads CASSLSQLNNEQFF. Written as DNA, the CDR3 is TGTGCCAGCAGTTTATCACAGTTAAACAATGAGCAGTTCTTC.

The V gene is TRBV12-3 or TRBV12-4, the J gene TRBJ1-3, with 7 bases that match TRBD1. The CDR3 extends over 15 amino acids. The ends lost 6 bases at V and 0 bases at J; junction bases unmatched: 5. CDR3 bases: TGTGCCAGCAGCTGGGACAGAAGCTCTGGAAACACCATATATTTT. Its protein product is CASSWDRSSGNTIYF.

In its sample, this clonotype was seen a few times. The chain has TRBV4-3 and TRBJ2-1; 7 bases are shared with TRBD1. The CDR3 runs 20 residues. The germline CDR1 and CDR2 sequences are LGHNA and YSLEER. V trimming: 0 bases; J trimming: 0 bases; junction bases outside the gene matches: 14. The chain's CDR3 is CASSQDGSRGPESSYNEQFF. In nucleotides, the CDR3 is TGCGCCAGCAGCCAAGACGGTTCTAGGGGGCCTGAGAGCTCCTACAATGAGCAGTTCTTC.

The V and J genes are TRBV5-6 and TRBJ2-3, with TRBD2 matching over 9 bases. From germline, CDR1 is SGHDT and CDR2 YYEEEE. The CDR3 spans 16 residues. V gave up 3 bases and J gave up 4 bases; unmatched junction bases: 9. In DNA, the CDR3 is TGTGCCAGCAGCTCACTCGGGGGCGGGGGGGCAGATACGCAGTATTTT. It translates to CASSSLGGGGADTQYF.

This clonotype was picked up a small number of times. This chain connects TRBV20-1 to TRBJ2-2; D unresolved. V shed 3 bases and J shed 7 bases, with 6 bases lying between them. This CDR3 is built from 11 residues. Germline CDR1 DFQATT, CDR2 SNEGSKA (reference sequence). CDR3 sequence reads: CSASPGGELFF. DNA for the CDR3: TGCAGTGCTAGTCCCGGCGGGGAGCTGTTTTTT.

This clonotype showed up just a few times. The J gene is TRBJ1-4, the V gene TRBV20-1; possible D gene TRBD1, 6 bases. CDR3 length: 15 residues. CDR1 is DFQATT, CDR2 SNEGSKA, per germline (reference sequence). The V end lost 6 bases, the J end lost 1 base, and 15 bases lay between the germline ends. CDR3 amino acids: CSAHLGGLTNEKLFF. The CDR3 region has the DNA TGCAGTGCCCACCTAGGGGGTTTAACTAATGAAAAACTGTTTTTT.

The V call is TRBV27, the J call TRBJ1-1, with no clear D. CDR1 is MNHEY and CDR2 is SMNVEV in the germline V gene (reference sequence). V lost 1 base and J 7 bases, leaving 10 bases between the germline ends. The CDR3 extends over 13 amino acids. CDR3 in amino acids: CASSLLWGFEAFF. The CDR3 DNA follows: TGTGCCAGCAGTTTATTATGGGGATTTGAAGCTTTCTTT.

This clonotype was detected a few times. The V call is TRBV5-6, the J call TRBJ2-1; 10 bases align to TRBD2. V shed 4 bases and J 0 bases; nucleotides not matched to a gene: 4. The germline gives CDR1 SGHDT, CDR2 YYEEEE. The CDR3 is 16 residues long. The CDR3, as DNA: TGTGCCAGCAGCCGGACTAGCGGACTCTCCTACAATGAGCAGTTCTTC. This encodes CASSRTSGLSYNEQFF.

V gene TRBV7-8 combines with J gene TRBJ1-5; D may be TRBD1 (6 bases). Germline V gene lookup returns CDR1 SGHVS and CDR2 FQNEAQ. Trimming shortened V by 5 bases and J by 5 bases, and 19 bases separated the two germline ends. There are 16 residues in the CDR3. CDR3 in amino acids: CASSRGRQGSDQPQHF. The CDR3, as DNA: TGTGCCAGCAGCAGAGGCCGGCAGGGGAGCGATCAGCCCCAGCATTTT.

This rearrangement joins TRBV6-2 or TRBV6-3 to TRBJ2-2; 9 nucleotides line up with TRBD2. V trimming: 6 bases; J trimming: 3 bases; junction bases outside the gene matches: 5. CDR1 MNHEY and CDR2 SVGEGT come from the germline V gene. The CDR3 contains 15 residues. The CDR3 DNA reads as TGTGCCAGCAGGGCTAGCGGGGAGTACACCGGGGAGCTGTTTTTT. Residues: CASRASGEYTGELFF.

This clonotype has just a few counts. The chain is built from TRBV6-5 and TRBJ2-7, with 7 nucleotides matching TRBD1. The CDR3 is made up of 15 amino acids. Germline CDR1 and CDR2: MNHEY and SVGAGI. V lost 6 bases, J lost 3 bases, and 11 bases stayed unmatched. The CDR3 region is CASRYRGEGIYEQYV. The DNA for the CDR3 is TGTGCCAGCAGGTACAGGGGAGAGGGAATCTACGAGCAGTACGTC.

The CDR3 sequence is CASSLGRNQPQHF. CDR3 sequence (DNA): TGTGCCAGCAGCTTGGGAAGGAATCAGCCCCAGCATTTT. The chain combines TRBV6-2 or TRBV6-3 with TRBJ1-5; D is ambiguous. V lost 6 bases and J 4 bases, leaving 10 bases between the germline ends. The CDR3 has 13 amino acids. Germline CDR1 reads MNHEY; CDR2 reads SVGEGT.

This clonotype appeared a few times. The gene calls are TRBV7-6 and TRBJ2-2; maybe TRBD2 (6 bases). This CDR3 comprises 15 residues. Trimming removed 5 bases from V and 2 bases from J, with 12 bases in between. Germline CDR1 reads SGHVS; CDR2 reads FNYEAQ. DNA for the CDR3: TGTGCCAGCAGCCCATTCGGGGGTAACACCGGGGAGCTGTTTTTT. It translates to CASSPFGGNTGELFF.

The chain has TRBV7-6 and TRBJ2-3; 10 bases align to TRBD1. CDR3 length: 17 amino acids. The germline V gene has CDR1 SGHVS and CDR2 FNYEAQ. With 5 bases clipped from V and 4 bases from J, the junction kept 12 bases outside the gene matches. Here the CDR3 DNA reads TGTGCCAGCAGCCCAAACAGGGGGGACAGGGGCCCAGATACGCAGTATTTT. Protein product: CASSPNRGDRGPDTQYF. Combining the CDR3 with reference TRBV7-6 and TRBJ2-3 gives the whole variable domain GAGVSQSPRYKVTKRGQDVALRCDPISGHVSLYWYRQALGQGPEFLTYFNYEAQQDKSGLPNDRFSAERPEGSISTLTIQRTEQRDSAMYRCASSPNRGDRGPDTQYFGPGTRLTVL.